The following is a T cell receptor (beta chain) sequence with its context. This clonotype was observed at least ten times. Its antigen specificity is not known. It has no much larger one-base neighbor in the sample; base qualities were not kept. The record originates from a study of beta chain bispecific antibodies for T cell cancers (dated by TCRdb to the early 2020s). Context from the whole study: Healthy donor T cells were cocultured with T cell leukemia lines and bispecific antibodies, then TRBV sequencing of surviving cells measured the depletion of each TRBV family. On the cell surface, TRBV12 (TRBV12-3) was expressed by Jurkat cells, whereas TRBV5-5 was expressed by HPB-ALL cells. What the research found in general, with its limitations: Cross-reactivity of the anti-TRBV5-5 antibody with TRBV5-6 was attributed to high sequence similarity between the two genes. Every sequenced sample was a mix of normal T cells and leukemia cell line cells, and most of the targeted TRBV signal originated from the leukemia cells instead of the normal T cells.

Trimming removed 5 bases from V and 4 bases from J; the gene matches leave 1 base unexplained. The germline V gene (reference sequence) gives CDR1 as PRHDT and CDR2 as FYEKMQ. Spanning cysteine to phenylalanine, the CDR3 consists of 12 amino acids. The only DNA kept is the CDR3, 36 bases in frame from the first base. Unique molecular identifier barcodes were built into the libraries and used for clonotype quantification. Qiagen AllPrep DNA/RNA Micro kits were used to isolate total RNA, and an Agilent TapeStation was used to check RNA quality. TCR beta libraries were constructed by 5' RACE, in which cDNA synthesis was followed by two PCR steps with TCR beta constant-region gene-specific primers. An Illumina MiSeq platform was used to sequence the TCR beta libraries. As for how the authors treated the data: MIGEC, MiXCR and VDJtools were used for read processing. Clonotype frequency was computed as the clonotype's share of unique molecular identifiers among all unique molecular identifiers in the sample. Any TRBV gene that IMGT lists as a pseudogene or open reading frame, and is therefore nonfunctional, such as TRBV1, TRBV12-1 and TRBV21, was left out. TCRdb cleaned the public reads at Q25 with fastp, built clones with MiXCR and kept in-frame beta chains. Merged by CDR3 protein, the rows form single entries marked with the most common genes and DNA. For this entry, the V and J calls and clone size follow TCRdb and not the study's own pipeline. This sample holds some 17,000 distinct CDR3 sequences; 2% to 2.5% were observed only once. The top ten constitute about 7% of the sample.

T cells were expanded from blood mononuclear cells for 2 to 4 days using either anti-CD3 antibody OKT3 or CD3/CD28 Dynabeads. The culture conditions for expanded T cells were RPMI 1640 plus 10% fetal bovine serum, recombinant human IL-2 (approximately 100 IU/ml) and IL-7 (about 5.2 ng/ml). For cocultures, about 50,000 normal T cells were combined with about 50,000 target cells and bispecific antibody in 85 to 100 ul and incubated for under 20 hours at 37 degrees C. Every bispecific antibody was made of two single-chain variable fragments expressed in a single-chain diabody format with a His tag. Effector T cells came from healthy human donors; peripheral blood mononuclear cells were isolated from leukapheresis samples by Ficoll density gradient centrifugation.

The receptor was isolated from a human donor in good health. Some clones in this sample may be carry-over from other donors' samples. The rearranged segments are TRBV13 and TRBJ2-7, with 8 bases matching TRBD2. The sample consisted of healthy donor T cells cultured with leukemia cells. The DNA sequence is as follows: TGTGCCAGCAGCCCGGGGGGGTACGAGCAGTACTTC. Its product reads: CASSPGGYEQYF.